This paragraph reports one T cell receptor beta chain. The antigen remains unidentified. Profiling relied on immunoSEQ multiplex PCR, and the TCRdb table lists in-frame clones only, not all of them. Seen here are approximately 70,000 clones, approximately 86% observed once, and the top ten hold around 2.3%. This sample is drawn from a study of OX40 agonist ivuxolimab in advanced cancers. Study-level background: Patients were given ivuxolimab, an antibody that agonizes OX40 (CD134). At doses from 0.01 to 10 mg/kg, patients were given intravenous ivuxolimab every 2 weeks.

Study-level findings and limits: Some nonresponders likewise displayed low normalized T-cell clonal expansion.

With 8 bases removed from V and 0 bases from J, the gap between germline ends came to 5 bases. This CDR3 comprises 12 residues. Germline CDR1 and CDR2: LNHDA and SQIVND (reference sequence). V usage is TRBV19 and J usage is TRBJ2-1; D remains ambiguous. Specimen: CD4+ or CD8+ T cells sorted from blood, collected in a trial of the OX40 agonist ivuxolimab. The sequence was obtained from an adult with an advanced solid tumor such as melanoma, head and neck, liver or kidney cancer. CDR3 coding DNA: TGTGCCAGTGGTAACTCCTACAATGAGCAGTTCTTC. This translates into CASGNSYNEQFF.